This T cell receptor (beta chain) appears in the sequencing data of a study of blood T cells in healthy people across ages. This clonotype was counted once. The study recruited healthy Caucasian donors from Russia who were aged about 6 to 100. Using a J-beta primer mix together with a sample-barcoded 5' primer, a second PCR was run for about 6 to 11 cycles. In TCRdb, the 5' RACE reads were re-called with MiXCR into one record per CDR3 protein. The sample has 1.5 million to 2 million distinct CDR3 sequences, 30% to 40% seen once; the top ten hold under 30%. Sequenced: blood. This sequence originates from a human donor in good health.

CDR3 sequence: CASSNPFSGVTQETQYF. In DNA form, the CDR3 reads TGTGCCAGCAGCAACCCCTTTAGCGGGGTAACCCAAGAGACCCAGTACTTC. The chain is built from TRBV3-1 and TRBJ2-5; the match to TRBD2 covers 8 bases. This CDR3 contains 17 residues. Germline loops: CDR1 LGHDT, CDR2 YNNKEL (reference sequence). V lost 5 bases, J lost 1 base, and 12 bases stayed unmatched.